This T cell receptor beta chain was documented in a study of identical twins. This clonotype showed up just a few times. What it binds is unknown. With template switching, a universal primer site was added, and the cDNA carried unique molecular identifiers. TCRdb used MiXCR to reprocess the 5' RACE reads, holding one entry per CDR3 protein. The repertoire has 650,000 to 800,000 distinct CDR3 sequences, 8.6% of them found once; the top ten carry 0.98%. All donors were healthy, and all were Caucasian. Study-wide points: Model-predicted out-of-frame TCR alpha sharing fell below observed values in monozygotic twins.

The CDR3 covers 11 residues. The V gene lost 1 base and the J gene lost 3 bases, with 4 bases spanning the gap. Germline values: CDR1 SQVTM, CDR2 ANQGSEA. This same sample was also taken into another study, of yellow fever vaccine responses in identical twins.

Input material: PBMCs. The rearrangement links TRBV29-1 to TRBJ2-7; the D is unclear. The source of this sequence is a young woman in good health. The CDR3 is CSVEGNYEQYF. The CDR3, as DNA: TGCAGCGTTGAAGGGAACTACGAGCAGTACTTC.